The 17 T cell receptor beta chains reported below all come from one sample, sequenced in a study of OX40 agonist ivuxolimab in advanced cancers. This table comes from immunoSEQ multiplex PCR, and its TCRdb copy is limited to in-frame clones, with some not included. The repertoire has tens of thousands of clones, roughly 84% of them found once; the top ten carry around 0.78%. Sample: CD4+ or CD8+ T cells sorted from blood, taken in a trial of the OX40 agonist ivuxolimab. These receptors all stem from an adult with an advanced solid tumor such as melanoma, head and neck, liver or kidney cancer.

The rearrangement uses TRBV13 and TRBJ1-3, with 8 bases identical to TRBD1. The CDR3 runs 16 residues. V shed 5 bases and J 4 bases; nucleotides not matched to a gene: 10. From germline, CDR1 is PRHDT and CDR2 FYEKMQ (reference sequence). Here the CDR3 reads CASSRTRTGFGNTIYF. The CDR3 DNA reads TGTGCCAGCAGCCGAACACGGACAGGGTTCGGAAACACCATATATTTT.

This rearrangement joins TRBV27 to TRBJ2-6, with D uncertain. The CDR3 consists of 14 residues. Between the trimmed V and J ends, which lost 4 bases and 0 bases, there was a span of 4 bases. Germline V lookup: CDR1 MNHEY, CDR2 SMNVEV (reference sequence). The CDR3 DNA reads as TGTGCCAGCAGTTGGGGCTCTGGGGCCAACGTCCTGACTTTC. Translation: CASSWGSGANVLTF.

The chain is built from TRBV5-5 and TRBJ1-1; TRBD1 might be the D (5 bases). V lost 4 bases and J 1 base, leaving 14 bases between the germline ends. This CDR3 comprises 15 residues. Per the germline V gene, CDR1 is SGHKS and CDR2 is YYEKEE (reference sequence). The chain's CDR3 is CASSPARGENTEAFF. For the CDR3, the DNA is TGTGCCAGCAGCCCGGCCCGGGGGGAGAACACTGAAGCTTTCTTT.

The CDR3 nucleotides read TGTGCCAGCAGCGCTCTCGGGGAAAAACTGTTTTTT. Its protein product is CASSALGEKLFF. J is TRBJ1-4 and V is TRBV5-4; unclear D gene. The V end was cut by 4 bases, the J end by 8 bases, with 9 bases between. The CDR3 extends over 12 amino acids. From germline, CDR1 is SGHNT and CDR2 YYREEE (reference sequence).

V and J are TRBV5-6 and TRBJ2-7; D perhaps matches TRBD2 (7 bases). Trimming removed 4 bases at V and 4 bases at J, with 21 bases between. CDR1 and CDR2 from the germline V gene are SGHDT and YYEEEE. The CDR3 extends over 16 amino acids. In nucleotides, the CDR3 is TGTGCCAGCAGCCTCTGGGGTGGAGGGGGAGGGTACGAGCAGTACTTC. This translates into CASSLWGGGGGYEQYF.

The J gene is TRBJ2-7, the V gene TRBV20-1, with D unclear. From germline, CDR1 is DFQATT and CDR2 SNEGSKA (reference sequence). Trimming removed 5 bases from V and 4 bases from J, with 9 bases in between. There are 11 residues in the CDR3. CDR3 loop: CSAYSAYEQYF. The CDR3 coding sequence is TGCAGTGCTTACTCAGCTTACGAGCAGTACTTC.

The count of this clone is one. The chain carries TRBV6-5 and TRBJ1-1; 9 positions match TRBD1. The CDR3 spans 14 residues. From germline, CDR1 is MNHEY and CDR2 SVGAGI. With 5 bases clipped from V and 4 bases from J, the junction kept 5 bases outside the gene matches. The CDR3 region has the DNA TGTGCCAGCAGTACACAGGGGGCGCGCACTGAAGCTTTCTTT. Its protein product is CASSTQGARTEAFF.

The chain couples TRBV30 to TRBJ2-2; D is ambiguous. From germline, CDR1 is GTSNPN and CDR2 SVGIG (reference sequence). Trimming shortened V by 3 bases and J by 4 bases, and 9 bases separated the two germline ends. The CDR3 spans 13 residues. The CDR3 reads CAWRGYFTGELFF. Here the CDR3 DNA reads TGTGCCTGGAGGGGTTACTTCACCGGGGAGCTGTTTTTT. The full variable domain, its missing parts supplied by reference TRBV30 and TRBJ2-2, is SQTIHQWPATLVQPVGSPLSLECTVEGTSNPNLYWYRQAAGRGLQLLFYSVGIGQISSEVPQNLSASRPQDRQFILSSKKLLLSDSGFYLCAWRGYFTGELFFGEGSRLTVL.

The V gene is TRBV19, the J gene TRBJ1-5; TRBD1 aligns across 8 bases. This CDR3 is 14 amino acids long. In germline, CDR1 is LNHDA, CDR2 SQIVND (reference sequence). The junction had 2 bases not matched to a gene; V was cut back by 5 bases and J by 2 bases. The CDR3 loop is CASSAGGGNQPQHF. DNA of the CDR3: TGTGCCAGTAGTGCAGGGGGCGGCAATCAGCCCCAGCATTTT. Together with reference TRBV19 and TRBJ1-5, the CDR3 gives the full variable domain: DGGITQSPKYLFRKEGQNVTLSCEQNLNHDAMYWYRQDPGQGLRLIYYSQIVNDFQKGDIAEGYSVSREKKESFPLTVTSAQKNPTAFYLCASSAGGGNQPQHFGDGTRLSIL.

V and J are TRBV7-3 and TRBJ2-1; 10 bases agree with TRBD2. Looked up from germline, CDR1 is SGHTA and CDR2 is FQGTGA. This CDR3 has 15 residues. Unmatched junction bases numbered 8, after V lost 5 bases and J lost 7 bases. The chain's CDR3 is CASSPNKREGNEQFF. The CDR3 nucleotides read TGTGCCAGCAGCCCAAACAAGCGGGAGGGAAATGAGCAGTTCTTC.

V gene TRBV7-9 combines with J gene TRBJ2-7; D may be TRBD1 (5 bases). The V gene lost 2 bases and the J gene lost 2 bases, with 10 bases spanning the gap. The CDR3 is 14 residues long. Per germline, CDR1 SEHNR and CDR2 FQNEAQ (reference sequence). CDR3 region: CASSLSGRAYEQYF. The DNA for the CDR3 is TGTGCCAGCAGCTTATCAGGCAGGGCCTACGAGCAGTACTTC.

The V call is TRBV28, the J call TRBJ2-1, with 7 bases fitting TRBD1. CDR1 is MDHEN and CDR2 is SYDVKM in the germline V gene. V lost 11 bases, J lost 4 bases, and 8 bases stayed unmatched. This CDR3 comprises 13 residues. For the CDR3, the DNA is TGTGCCGGAGGACAGGAAGGTTACAATGAGCAGTTCTTC. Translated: CAGGQEGYNEQFF.

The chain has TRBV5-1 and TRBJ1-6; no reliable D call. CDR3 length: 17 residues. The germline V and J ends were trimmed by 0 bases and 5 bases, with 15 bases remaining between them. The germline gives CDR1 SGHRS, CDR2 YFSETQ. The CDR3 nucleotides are TGCGCCAGCAGCTTGGGGACGGGGAGACGGAATAATTCACCCCTCCACTTT. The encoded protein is CASSLGTGRRNNSPLHF.

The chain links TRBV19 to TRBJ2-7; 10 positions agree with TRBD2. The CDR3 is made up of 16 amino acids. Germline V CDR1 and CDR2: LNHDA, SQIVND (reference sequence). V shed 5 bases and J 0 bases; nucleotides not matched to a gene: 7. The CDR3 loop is CASSPRLAGSSYEQYF. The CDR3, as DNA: TGTGCCAGTAGTCCTCGACTAGCGGGCTCCTCCTACGAGCAGTACTTC.

The DNA of the CDR3 is TGTGCCAGCAGCCGTTATTTAGCGGGACCAAGAGATACGCAGTATTTT. Amino acid sequence: CASSRYLAGPRDTQYF. The gene calls are TRBV7-6 and TRBJ2-3; 8 positions agree with TRBD2. CDR1 and CDR2 from the germline V gene are SGHVS and FNYEAQ. This CDR3 has 16 amino acids. V lost 5 bases, J lost 5 bases, and 12 bases stayed unmatched.

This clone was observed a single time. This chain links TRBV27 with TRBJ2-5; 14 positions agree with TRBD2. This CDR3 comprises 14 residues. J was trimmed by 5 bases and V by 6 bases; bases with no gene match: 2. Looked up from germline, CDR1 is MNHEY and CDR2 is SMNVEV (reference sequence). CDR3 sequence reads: CASSRTSGRETQYF. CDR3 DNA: TGTGCCAGCAGCCGGACTAGCGGGAGGGAGACCCAGTACTTC.

CDR3 nucleotides: TGTGCCAGCAGCCGAGAAGTCCAAGAGACCCAGTACTTC. It translates to CASSREVQETQYF. The genes are TRBV7-3 and TRBJ2-5; no reliable D call. The CDR3 has 13 residues. From germline, CDR1 is SGHTA and CDR2 FQGTGA. Trimming removed 5 bases from V and 1 base from J, with 8 bases in between. The full variable domain, rest sourced from reference TRBV7-3 and TRBJ2-5, is GAGVSQTPSNKVTEKGKYVELRCDPISGHTALYWYRQSLGQGPEFLIYFQGTGAADDSGLPNDRFFAVRPEGSVSTLKIQRTERGDSAVYLCASSREVQETQYFGPGTRLLVL.